Listed here are 14 T cell receptor beta chains from one sample, sequenced in a study of blood T cell repertoires in COVID-19. Measured with immunoSEQ multiplex PCR; TCRdb has only the in-frame clones, and not every one. The sample holds 50,000 to 75,000 clones; over 90% are singletons and the top ten take around 4.3%. The source material was peripheral blood. The receptors come from a man aged 45-65 years with active COVID-19.

The chain is built from TRBV27 and TRBJ1-6; 8 bases are shared with TRBD1. Trimming removed 3 bases from V and 7 bases from J; junction bases left unmatched: 8. This CDR3 region has 16 residues. From germline, CDR1 is MNHEY and CDR2 SMNVEV (reference sequence). The CDR3 protein is CASSFLGTGPNSPLHF. CDR3 coding DNA: TGTGCCAGCAGTTTCCTCGGGACAGGCCCAAATTCACCCCTCCACTTT.

This clone has only one observation. The gene calls are TRBV28 and TRBJ1-6; 7 bases map to TRBD1. Germline CDR1 MDHEN, CDR2 SYDVKM. V was clipped by 6 bases and J by 1 base; unmatched bases: 6. The CDR3 spans 16 residues. CDR3: CASREGAVSYNSPLHF. The CDR3 bases are TGTGCCAGCAGGGAGGGGGCGGTATCCTATAATTCACCCCTCCACTTT.

The V call is TRBV9, the J call TRBJ1-2, with D possibly TRBD1 on 5 matching bases. Trimming pared 3 bases from V and 4 bases from J, leaving 7 bases between. The CDR3 loop spans 12 amino acids. Germline loops: CDR1 SGDLS, CDR2 YYNGEE. CDR3 DNA sequence: TGTGCCAGCAGCGGGGGGGGCTATGGCTACACCTTC. Residues: CASSGGGYGYTF.

This clone was found a few times. The chain is built from TRBV11-2 and TRBJ2-7; 7 bases match TRBD1. Trimming removed 4 bases from V and 3 bases from J; junction bases left unmatched: 12. CDR3 length: 16 amino acids. CDR1 and CDR2 from the germline V gene are SGHAT and FQNNGV. In DNA, the CDR3 is TGTGCCAGCAGCTCGTTCCGCCCGACAGGGCGCTACGAGCAGTACTTC. Translated: CASSSFRPTGRYEQYF.

The genes are TRBV9 and TRBJ1-5, with D possibly TRBD1 on 5 matching bases. Germline V gives CDR1 SGDLS, CDR2 YYNGEE. Trimming shortened V by 4 bases and J by 6 bases, and 17 bases separated the two germline ends. The CDR3 contains 15 residues. In DNA form, the CDR3 reads TGTGCCAGCAGCTCGAACCCAGGGAAGGGTCAGCCCCAGCATTTT. It is translated as CASSSNPGKGQPQHF.

The gene calls are TRBV3-1 (or the pseudogene TRBV3-2) and TRBJ1-5; D gene ambiguous. In germline, CDR1 is LGHDT, CDR2 YNNKEL (reference sequence). CDR3 length: 14 residues. The germline V and J ends were trimmed by 0 bases and 9 bases, with 12 bases remaining between them. CDR3 amino acids: CASSQEGASSPQHF. CDR3 in DNA: TGTGCCAGCAGCCAAGAAGGAGCCTCCTCGCCCCAGCATTTT.

V gene TRBV7-2 combines with J gene TRBJ1-2, with a tentative D call TRBD1 (6 bases). This CDR3 comprises 13 residues. The germline V gene encodes CDR1 SGHTA and CDR2 FQGNSA. The V end lost 5 bases, the J end lost 7 bases, and 14 bases lay between the germline ends. The CDR3 region is CASSPYRDGGYTF. The CDR3 DNA follows: TGTGCCAGCAGCCCCTACAGGGACGGTGGCTACACCTTC.

The chain combines TRBV4-1 with TRBJ2-7; 9 bases agree with TRBD2. V was pared by 4 bases and J by 1 base, with 5 bases of the junction left unmatched. CDR1 MGHRA and CDR2 YSYEKL come from the germline V gene. The CDR3 consists of 15 residues. CDR3 residues: CASSRGTSSSYEQYF. Here the CDR3 DNA reads TGCGCCAGCAGCCGCGGGACTAGCTCTTCCTACGAGCAGTACTTC.

The chain couples TRBV11-3 to TRBJ2-7; a weak D match, TRBD2 (5 bases). The germline V and J ends were trimmed by 5 bases and 2 bases, with 13 bases remaining between them. This CDR3 is 14 amino acids long. Germline CDR1 SGHNT, CDR2 YENEEA. The chain's CDR3 is CASSRGWGPYEQYF. CDR3 DNA sequence: TGTGCCAGCAGCCGCGGGTGGGGTCCCTACGAGCAGTACTTC.

The chain combines TRBV5-4 with TRBJ2-7; 10 positions agree with TRBD2. The CDR3 contains 15 residues. V shed 1 base, J shed 5 bases, and the junction held 6 bases outside the gene matches. CDR1 and CDR2 (germline): SGHNT, YYREEE (reference sequence). The CDR3 sequence: CASSLLPSGSHEQYF. The CDR3 DNA is TGTGCCAGCAGCTTGCTTCCTAGCGGGAGCCACGAGCAGTACTTC. Variable domain in full (rest from reference TRBV5-4 and TRBJ2-7): ETGVTQSPTHLIKTRGQQVTLRCSSQSGHNTVSWYQQALGQGPQFIFQYYREEENGRGNFPPRFSGLQFPNYSSELNVNALELDDSALYLCASSLLPSGSHEQYFGPGTRLTVT.

The CDR3 spells CASSGGGRQETQYF. The CDR3 region has the DNA TGTGCCAGTAGTGGGGGGGGTAGACAAGAGACCCAGTACTTC. V usage is TRBV19 and J usage is TRBJ2-5, with TRBD2 matching over 7 bases. J was trimmed by 2 bases and V by 5 bases; bases with no gene match: 5. The CDR3 extends over 14 amino acids. Germline V gene data show CDR1 as LNHDA and CDR2 as SQIVND (reference sequence).

The gene calls are TRBV3-1 (or the pseudogene TRBV3-2) and TRBJ2-5; 14 bases align to TRBD2. V trimming: 4 bases; J trimming: 1 base; junction bases outside the gene matches: 8. Germline V gives CDR1 LGHDT, CDR2 YNNKEL (reference sequence). The CDR3 runs to 18 residues. CDR3 in DNA: TGTGCCAGCAGCCCTCGACTAGCGGGAGGGCCGAGCCAAGAGACCCAGTACTTC. It specifies CASSPRLAGGPSQETQYF.

V and J are TRBV20-1 and TRBJ2-1; D is possibly TRBD2 (6 bases). The ends were cut back, 5 bases at V and 8 bases at J, with 10 bases in the middle. This CDR3 is built from 11 residues. Germline loops: CDR1 DFQATT, CDR2 SNEGSKA (reference sequence). The DNA for the CDR3 is TGCAGTGCTCCTAGACTAGATGAGCAGTTCTTC. It codes for CSAPRLDEQFF.

V is TRBV7-9 and J is TRBJ2-2, with D uncertain. The CDR3 extends over 14 amino acids. Trimming took off 4 bases at V and 2 bases at J, with 8 bases between the two ends. Germline lookup yields CDR1 SEHNR and CDR2 FQNEAQ (reference sequence). The CDR3: CASSSFLNTGELFF. The CDR3 DNA follows: TGTGCCAGCAGCTCCTTCCTAAACACCGGGGAGCTGTTTTTT. Supplemented by reference TRBV7-9 and TRBJ2-2, the full variable domain reads DTGVSQNPRHKITKRGQNVTFRCDPISEHNRLYWYRQTLGQGPEFLTYFQNEAQLEKSRLLSDRFSAERPKGSFSTLEIQRTEQGDSAMYLCASSSFLNTGELFFGEGSRLTVL.